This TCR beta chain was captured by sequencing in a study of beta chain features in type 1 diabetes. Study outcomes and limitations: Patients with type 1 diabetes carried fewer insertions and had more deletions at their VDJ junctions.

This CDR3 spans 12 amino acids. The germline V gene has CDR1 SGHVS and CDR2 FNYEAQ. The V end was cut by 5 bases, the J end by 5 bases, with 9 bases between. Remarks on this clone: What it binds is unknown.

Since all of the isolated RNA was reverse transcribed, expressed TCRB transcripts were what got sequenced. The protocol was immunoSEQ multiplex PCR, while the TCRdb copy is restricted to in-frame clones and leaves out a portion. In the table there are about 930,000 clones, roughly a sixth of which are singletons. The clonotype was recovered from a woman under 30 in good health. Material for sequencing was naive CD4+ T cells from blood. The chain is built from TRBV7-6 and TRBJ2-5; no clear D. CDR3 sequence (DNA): TGTGCCAGCAGCCGGGCCGCGGAGACCCAGTACTTC. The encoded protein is CASSRAAETQYF.